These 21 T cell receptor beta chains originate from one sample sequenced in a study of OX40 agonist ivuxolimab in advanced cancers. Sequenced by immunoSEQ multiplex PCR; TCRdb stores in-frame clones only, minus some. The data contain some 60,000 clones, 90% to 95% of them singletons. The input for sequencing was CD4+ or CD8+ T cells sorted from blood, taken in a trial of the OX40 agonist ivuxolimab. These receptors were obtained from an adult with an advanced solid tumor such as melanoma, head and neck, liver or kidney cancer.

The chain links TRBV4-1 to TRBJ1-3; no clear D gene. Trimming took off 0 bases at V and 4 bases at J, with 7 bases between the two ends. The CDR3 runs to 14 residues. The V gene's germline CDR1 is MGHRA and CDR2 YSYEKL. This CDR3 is CASSQDRAGNTIYF. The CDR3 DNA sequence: TGCGCCAGCAGCCAAGATAGGGCGGGAAACACCATATATTTT.

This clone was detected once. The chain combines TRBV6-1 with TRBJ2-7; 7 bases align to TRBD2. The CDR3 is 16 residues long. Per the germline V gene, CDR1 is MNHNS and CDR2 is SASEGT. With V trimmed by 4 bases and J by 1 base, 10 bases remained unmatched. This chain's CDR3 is CASSVAPGTISYEQYF. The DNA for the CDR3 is TGTGCCAGCAGTGTCGCCCCCGGGACTATATCCTACGAGCAGTACTTC.

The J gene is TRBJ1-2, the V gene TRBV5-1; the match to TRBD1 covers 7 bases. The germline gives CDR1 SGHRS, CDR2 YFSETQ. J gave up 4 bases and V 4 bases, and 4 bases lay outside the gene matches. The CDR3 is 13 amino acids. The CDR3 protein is CASSLGTAYGYTF. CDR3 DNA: TGCGCCAGCAGCCTAGGGACAGCCTATGGCTACACCTTC.

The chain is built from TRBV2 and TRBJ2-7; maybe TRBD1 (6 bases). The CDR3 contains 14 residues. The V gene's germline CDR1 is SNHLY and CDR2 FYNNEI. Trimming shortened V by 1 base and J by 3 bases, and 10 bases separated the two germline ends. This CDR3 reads CASSEEGVDYEQYF. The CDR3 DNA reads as TGTGCCAGCAGTGAAGAGGGGGTGGACTACGAGCAGTACTTC.

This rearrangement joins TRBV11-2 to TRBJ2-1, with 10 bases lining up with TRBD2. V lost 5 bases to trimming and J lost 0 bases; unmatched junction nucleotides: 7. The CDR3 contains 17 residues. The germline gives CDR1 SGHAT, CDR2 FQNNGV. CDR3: CASSILAGLSSYNEQFF. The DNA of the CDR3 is TGTGCCAGCAGCATACTAGCGGGGCTAAGCTCCTACAATGAGCAGTTCTTC.

CDR3 sequence reads: CASSVDGGPDEAFF. CDR3 nucleotides: TGTGCCAGCAGCGTAGATGGGGGCCCCGATGAAGCTTTCTTT. The chain combines TRBV9 with TRBJ1-1, with D possibly matching TRBD1 (6 bases). Germline V lookup: CDR1 SGDLS, CDR2 YYNGEE. Trimming pared 0 bases from V and 7 bases from J, leaving 13 bases between. The CDR3 length is 14 residues.

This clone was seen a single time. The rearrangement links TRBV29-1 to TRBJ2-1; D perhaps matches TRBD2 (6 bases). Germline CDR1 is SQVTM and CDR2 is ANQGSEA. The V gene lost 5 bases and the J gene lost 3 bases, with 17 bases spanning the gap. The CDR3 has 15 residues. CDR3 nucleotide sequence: TGCAGCGTTCTCGGGAGTGGGGTTAACTACAATGAGCAGTTCTTC. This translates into CSVLGSGVNYNEQFF.

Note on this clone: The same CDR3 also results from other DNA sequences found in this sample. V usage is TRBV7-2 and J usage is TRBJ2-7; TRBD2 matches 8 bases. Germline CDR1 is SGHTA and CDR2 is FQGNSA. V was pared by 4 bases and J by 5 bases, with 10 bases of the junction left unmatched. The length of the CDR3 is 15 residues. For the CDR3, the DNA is TGTGCCAGCAGCTCCCGTTCTAGCGGGCCCCACGAGCAGTACTTC. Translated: CASSSRSSGPHEQYF.

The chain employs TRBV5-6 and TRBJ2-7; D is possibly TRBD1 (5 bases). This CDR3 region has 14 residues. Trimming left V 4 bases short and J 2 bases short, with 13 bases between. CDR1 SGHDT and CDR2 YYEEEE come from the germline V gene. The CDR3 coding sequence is TGTGCCAGCAGCATAGGACAAAGTACCTACGAGCAGTACTTC. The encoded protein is CASSIGQSTYEQYF. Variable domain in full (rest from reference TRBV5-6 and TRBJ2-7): DAGVTQSPTHLIKTRGQQVTLRCSPKSGHDTVSWYQQALGQGPQFIFQYYEEEERQRGNFPDRFSGHQFPNYSSELNVNALLLGDSALYLCASSIGQSTYEQYFGPGTRLTVT.

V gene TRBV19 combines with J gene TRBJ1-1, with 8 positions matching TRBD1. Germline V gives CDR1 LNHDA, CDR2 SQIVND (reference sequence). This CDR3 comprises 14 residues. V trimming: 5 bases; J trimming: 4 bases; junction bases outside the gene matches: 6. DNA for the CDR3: TGTGCCAGTAGTTCGCAGGGGGCTCCCACTGAAGCTTTCTTT. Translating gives CASSSQGAPTEAFF.

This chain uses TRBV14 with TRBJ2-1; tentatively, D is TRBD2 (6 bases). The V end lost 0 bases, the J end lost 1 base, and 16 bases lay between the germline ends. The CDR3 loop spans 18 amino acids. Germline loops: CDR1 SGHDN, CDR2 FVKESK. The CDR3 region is CASSQEGVGSASYNEQFF. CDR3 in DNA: TGTGCCAGCAGCCAAGAGGGGGTCGGGAGCGCGTCCTACAATGAGCAGTTCTTC. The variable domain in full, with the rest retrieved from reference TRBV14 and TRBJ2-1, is EAGVTQFPSHSVIEKGQTVTLRCDPISGHDNLYWYRRVMGKEIKFLLHFVKESKQDESGMPNNRFLAERTGGTYSTLKVQPAELEDSGVYFCASSQEGVGSASYNEQFFGPGTRLTVL.

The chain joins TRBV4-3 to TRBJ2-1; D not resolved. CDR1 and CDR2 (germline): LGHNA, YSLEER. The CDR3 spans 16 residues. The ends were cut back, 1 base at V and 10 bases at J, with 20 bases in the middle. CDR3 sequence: CASSQVLRSLSEEQFF. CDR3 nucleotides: TGCGCCAGCAGCCAAGTGTTGAGATCCCTTTCTGAGGAGCAGTTCTTC.

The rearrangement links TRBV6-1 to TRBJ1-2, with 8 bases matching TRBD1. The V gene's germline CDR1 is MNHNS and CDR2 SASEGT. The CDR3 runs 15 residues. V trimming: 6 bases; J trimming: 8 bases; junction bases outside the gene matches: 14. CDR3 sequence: CASRATGQEATGYTF. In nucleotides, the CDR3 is TGTGCCAGCAGAGCGACGGGACAGGAGGCAACGGGCTACACCTTC.

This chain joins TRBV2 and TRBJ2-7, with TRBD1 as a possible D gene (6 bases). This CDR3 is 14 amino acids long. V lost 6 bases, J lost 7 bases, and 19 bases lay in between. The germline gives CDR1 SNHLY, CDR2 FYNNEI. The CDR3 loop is CASRTTGGRGEQYF. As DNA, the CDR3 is TGTGCCAGCAGGACGACAGGTGGGCGAGGGGAGCAGTACTTC.

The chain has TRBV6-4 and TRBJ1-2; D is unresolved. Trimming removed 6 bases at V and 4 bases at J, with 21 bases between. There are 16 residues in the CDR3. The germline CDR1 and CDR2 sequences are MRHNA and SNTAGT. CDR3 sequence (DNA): TGTGCCAGCAGCCCACGACACCTTGTACCCGCCTATGGCTACACCTTC. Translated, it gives CASSPRHLVPAYGYTF.

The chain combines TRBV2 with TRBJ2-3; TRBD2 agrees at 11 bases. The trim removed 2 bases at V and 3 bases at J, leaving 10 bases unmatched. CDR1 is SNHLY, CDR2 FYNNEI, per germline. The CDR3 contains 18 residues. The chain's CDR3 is CASSERWLAGGTTDTQYF. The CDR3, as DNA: TGTGCCAGCAGTGAACGATGGCTAGCGGGAGGAACGACAGATACGCAGTATTTT.

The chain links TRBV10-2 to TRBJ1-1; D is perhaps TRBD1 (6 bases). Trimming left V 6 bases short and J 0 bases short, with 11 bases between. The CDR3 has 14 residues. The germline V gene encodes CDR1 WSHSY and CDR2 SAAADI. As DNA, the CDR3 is TGCGCCAGCAGGGCCGGACAGATGAACACTGAAGCTTTCTTT. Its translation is CASRAGQMNTEAFF.

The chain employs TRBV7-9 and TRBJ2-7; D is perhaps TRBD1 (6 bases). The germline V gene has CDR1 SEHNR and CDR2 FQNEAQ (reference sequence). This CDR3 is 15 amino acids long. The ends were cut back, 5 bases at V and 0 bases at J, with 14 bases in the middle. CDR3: CASSPTGFGSYEQYF. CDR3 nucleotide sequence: TGTGCCAGCAGCCCAACAGGGTTTGGCTCCTACGAGCAGTACTTC.

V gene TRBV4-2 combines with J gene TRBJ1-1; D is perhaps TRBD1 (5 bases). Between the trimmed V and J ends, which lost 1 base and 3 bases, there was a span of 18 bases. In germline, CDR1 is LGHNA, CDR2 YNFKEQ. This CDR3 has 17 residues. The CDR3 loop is CASSQGYIRGMDTEAFF. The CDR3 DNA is TGTGCCAGCAGCCAAGGTTATATTCGGGGGATGGACACTGAAGCTTTCTTT.

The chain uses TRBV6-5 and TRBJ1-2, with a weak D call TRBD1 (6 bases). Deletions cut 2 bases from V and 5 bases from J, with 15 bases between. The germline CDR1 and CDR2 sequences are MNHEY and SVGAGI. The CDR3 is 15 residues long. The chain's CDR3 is CASSYPGQNAYGYTF. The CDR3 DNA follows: TGTGCCAGCAGTTACCCGGGACAAAATGCTTATGGCTACACCTTC.

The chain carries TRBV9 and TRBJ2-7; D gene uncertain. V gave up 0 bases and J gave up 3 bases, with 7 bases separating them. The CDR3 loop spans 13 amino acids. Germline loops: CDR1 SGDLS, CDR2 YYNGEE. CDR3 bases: TGTGCCAGCAGCGTAGAGACAAACTACGAGCAGTACTTC. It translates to CASSVETNYEQYF.